This TCR beta chain appears in the sequencing data of a study of control samples from healthy donors and cancer patients. Some clones are missing from TCRdb's copy, which holds only in-frame ones; the method was immunoSEQ multiplex PCR. The sample gives 190,000 or so clones, just under 95% of which show up once; more than 1.1% is in the top ten. Trimming cost V 7 bases and J 7 bases, with 13 bases left between them. The CDR3 totals 12 residues. The receptor's source is a man aged 18 to 30 in good health. Material for sequencing was blood. J is TRBJ1-1 and V is TRBV12-3 or TRBV12-4; D is possibly TRBD1 (5 bases). CDR3 nucleotides: TGTGCCAGCACCCTGGGGGGGTTTGAAGCTTTCTTT. Amino acids: CASTLGGFEAFF.